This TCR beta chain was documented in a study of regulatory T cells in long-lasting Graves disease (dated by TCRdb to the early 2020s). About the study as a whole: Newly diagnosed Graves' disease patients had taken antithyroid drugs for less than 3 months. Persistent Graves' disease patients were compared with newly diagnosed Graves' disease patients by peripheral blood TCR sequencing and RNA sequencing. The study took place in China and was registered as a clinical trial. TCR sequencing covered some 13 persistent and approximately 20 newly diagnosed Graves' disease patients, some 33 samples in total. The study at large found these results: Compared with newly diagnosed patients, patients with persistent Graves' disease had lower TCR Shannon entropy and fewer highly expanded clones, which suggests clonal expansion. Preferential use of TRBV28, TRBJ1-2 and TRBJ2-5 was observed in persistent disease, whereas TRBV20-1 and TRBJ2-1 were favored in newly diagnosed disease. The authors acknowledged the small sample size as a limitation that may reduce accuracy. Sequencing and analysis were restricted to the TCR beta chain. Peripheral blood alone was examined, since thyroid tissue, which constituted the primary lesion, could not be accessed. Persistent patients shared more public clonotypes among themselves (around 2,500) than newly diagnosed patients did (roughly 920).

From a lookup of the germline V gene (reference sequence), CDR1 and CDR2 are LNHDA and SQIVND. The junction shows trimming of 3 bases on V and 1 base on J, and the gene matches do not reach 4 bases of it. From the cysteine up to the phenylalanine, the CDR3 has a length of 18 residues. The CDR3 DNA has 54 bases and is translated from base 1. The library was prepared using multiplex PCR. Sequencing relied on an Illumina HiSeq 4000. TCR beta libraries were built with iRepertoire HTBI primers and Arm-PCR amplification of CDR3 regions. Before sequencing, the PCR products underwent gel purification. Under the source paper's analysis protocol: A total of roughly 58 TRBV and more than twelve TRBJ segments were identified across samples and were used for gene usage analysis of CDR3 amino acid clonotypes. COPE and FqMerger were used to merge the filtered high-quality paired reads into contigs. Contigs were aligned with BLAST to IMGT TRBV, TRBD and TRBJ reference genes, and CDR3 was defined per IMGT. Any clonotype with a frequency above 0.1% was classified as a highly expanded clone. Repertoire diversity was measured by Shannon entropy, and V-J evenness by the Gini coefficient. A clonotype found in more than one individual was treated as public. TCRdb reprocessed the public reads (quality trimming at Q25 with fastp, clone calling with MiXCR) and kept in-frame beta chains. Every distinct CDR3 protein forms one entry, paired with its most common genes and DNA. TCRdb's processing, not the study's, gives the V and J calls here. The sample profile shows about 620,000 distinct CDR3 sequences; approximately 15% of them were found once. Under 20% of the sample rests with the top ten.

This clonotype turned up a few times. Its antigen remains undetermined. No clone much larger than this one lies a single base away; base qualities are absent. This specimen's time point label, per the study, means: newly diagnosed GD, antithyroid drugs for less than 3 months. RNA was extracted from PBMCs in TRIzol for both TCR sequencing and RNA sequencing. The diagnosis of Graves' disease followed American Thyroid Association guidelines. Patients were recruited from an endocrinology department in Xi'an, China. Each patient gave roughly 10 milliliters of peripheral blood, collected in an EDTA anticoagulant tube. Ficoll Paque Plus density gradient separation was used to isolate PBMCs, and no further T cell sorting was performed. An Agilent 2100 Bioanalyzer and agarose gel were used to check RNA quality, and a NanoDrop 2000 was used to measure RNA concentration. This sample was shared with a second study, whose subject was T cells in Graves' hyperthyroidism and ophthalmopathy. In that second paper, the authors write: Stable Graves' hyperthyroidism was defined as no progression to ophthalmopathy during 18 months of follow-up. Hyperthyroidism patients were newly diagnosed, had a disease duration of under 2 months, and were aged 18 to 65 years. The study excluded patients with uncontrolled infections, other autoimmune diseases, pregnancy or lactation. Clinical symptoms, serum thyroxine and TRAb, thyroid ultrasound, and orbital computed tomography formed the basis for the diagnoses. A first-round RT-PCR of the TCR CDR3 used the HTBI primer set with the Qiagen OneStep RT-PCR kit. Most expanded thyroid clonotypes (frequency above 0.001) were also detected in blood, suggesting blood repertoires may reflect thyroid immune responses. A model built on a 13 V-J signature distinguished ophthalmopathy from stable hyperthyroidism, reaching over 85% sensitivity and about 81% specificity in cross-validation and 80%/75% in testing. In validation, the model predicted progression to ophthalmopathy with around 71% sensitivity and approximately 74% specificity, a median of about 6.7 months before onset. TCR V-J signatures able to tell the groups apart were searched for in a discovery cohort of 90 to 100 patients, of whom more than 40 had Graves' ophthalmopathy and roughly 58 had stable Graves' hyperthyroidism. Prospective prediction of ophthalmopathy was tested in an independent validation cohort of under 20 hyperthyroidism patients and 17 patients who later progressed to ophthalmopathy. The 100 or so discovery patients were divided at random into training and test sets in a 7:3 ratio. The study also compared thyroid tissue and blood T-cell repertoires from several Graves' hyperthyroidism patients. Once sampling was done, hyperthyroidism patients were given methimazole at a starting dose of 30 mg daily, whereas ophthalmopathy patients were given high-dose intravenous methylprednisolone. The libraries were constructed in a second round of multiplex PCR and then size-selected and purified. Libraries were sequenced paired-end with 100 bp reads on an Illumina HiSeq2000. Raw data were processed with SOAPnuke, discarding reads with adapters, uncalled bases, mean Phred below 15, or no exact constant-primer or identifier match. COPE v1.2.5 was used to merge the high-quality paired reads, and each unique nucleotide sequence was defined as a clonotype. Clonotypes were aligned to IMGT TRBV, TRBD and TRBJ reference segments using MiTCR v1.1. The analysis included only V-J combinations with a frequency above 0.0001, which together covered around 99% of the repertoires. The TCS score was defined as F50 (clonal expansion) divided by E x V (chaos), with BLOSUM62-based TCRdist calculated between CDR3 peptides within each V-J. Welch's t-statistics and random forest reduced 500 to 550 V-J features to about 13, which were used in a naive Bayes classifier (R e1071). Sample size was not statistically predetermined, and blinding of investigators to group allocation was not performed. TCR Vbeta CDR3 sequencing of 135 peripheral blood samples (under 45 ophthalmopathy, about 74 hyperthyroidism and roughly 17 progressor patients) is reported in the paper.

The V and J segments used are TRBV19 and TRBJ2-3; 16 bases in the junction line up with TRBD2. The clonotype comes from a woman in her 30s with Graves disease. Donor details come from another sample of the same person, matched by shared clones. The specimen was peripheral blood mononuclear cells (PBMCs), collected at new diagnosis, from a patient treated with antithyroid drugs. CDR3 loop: CASSMEGLAGGGTDTQYF. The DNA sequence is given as TGTGCCAGTAGTATGGAGGGACTAGCGGGAGGGGGCACAGATACGCAGTATTTT.